This T cell receptor beta chain appears in the sequencing data of a study of shared clonotypes between healthy human individuals. Terminally differentiated effector memory CD45RA+ cells were left out of the naive CD8 fraction, which was CD45RO-negative and positively selected for CCR7. Clones were sequenced by immunoSEQ multiplex PCR, and TCRdb holds only the in-frame ones, with some missing. The table lists about 2 million clones, about 95% of them singletons. Findings and limits, study-wide: Despite large depth, sorted-subset datasets appeared incompletely sequenced.

Per germline, CDR1 GTSNPN and CDR2 SVGIG (reference sequence). The ends lost 3 bases at V and 0 bases at J; junction bases unmatched: 2. The CDR3 totals 14 residues. About this clone itself: Its specificity is unknown.

V gene TRBV30 combines with J gene TRBJ2-7; 10 nucleotides align to TRBD2. The receptor was derived from a man younger than 30 in good health. The specimen sequenced was naive CD8+ T cells sorted from blood. CDR3 DNA: TGTGCCTGGAGCGGGACTAGCGACTCCTACGAGCAGTACTTC. Translation: CAWSGTSDSYEQYF.